A single sample gave rise to the 27 T cell receptor beta chains below, sequenced in a study of cytomegalovirus exposure and HLA in healthy donors. The PCR ran on 60 Vbeta and 13 Jbeta primers. Libraries were prepared by immunoSEQ multiplex PCR; TCRdb keeps only in-frame clonotypes and omits some of them. The sample includes more than 100,000 clones, roughly three fifths of them seen just once. Sequenced material: PBMCs. The receptor source for this set is a man between 18 and 29 years old in good health and CMV-seronegative.

This clone was seen just once. The genes are TRBV28 and TRBJ2-3, with TRBD1 matching 8 bases. The CDR3 is 14 residues long. The junction had 4 bases not matched to a gene; V was cut back by 4 bases and J by 4 bases. Germline V gives CDR1 MDHEN, CDR2 SYDVKM. The CDR3 DNA is TGTGCCAGCAGTTGGGGGACAGGCTCAGATACGCAGTATTTT. Translated: CASSWGTGSDTQYF.

The genes are TRBV19 and TRBJ1-4; TRBD1 agrees at 10 bases. From germline, CDR1 is LNHDA and CDR2 SQIVND (reference sequence). This CDR3 is 18 amino acids long. V was clipped by 8 bases and J by 0 bases; unmatched bases: 12. The CDR3 is CASRRGGQGRATNEKLFF. The CDR3 DNA reads TGTGCCAGTCGCCGAGGGGGACAGGGGCGAGCAACTAATGAAAAACTGTTTTTT.

The chain has TRBV18 and TRBJ2-7, with 7 nucleotides matching TRBD2. J gave up 4 bases and V 5 bases, and 11 bases lay outside the gene matches. The CDR3 spans 15 residues. Germline assignment: CDR1 KGHSH and CDR2 LQKENI. The chain's CDR3 is CASSAYPGGGYEQYF. The DNA of the CDR3 is TGTGCCAGCTCAGCGTATCCGGGAGGAGGTTACGAGCAGTACTTC.

The chain combines TRBV2 with TRBJ1-1; TRBD1 matches 8 bases. V lost 3 bases to trimming and J lost 5 bases; unmatched junction nucleotides: 2. CDR3 length equals 13 residues. The germline V gene encodes CDR1 SNHLY and CDR2 FYNNEI. The CDR3 sequence is CASSDQGATEAFF. The CDR3 DNA is TGTGCCAGCAGTGATCAGGGGGCGACTGAAGCTTTCTTT. Complete variable domain (other parts from reference TRBV2 and TRBJ1-1): EPEVTQTPSHQVTQMGQEVILRCVPISNHLYFYWYRQILGQKVEFLVSFYNNEISEKSEIFDDQFSVERPDGSNFTLKIRSTKLEDSAMYFCASSDQGATEAFFGQGTRLTVV.

This clone was seen a single time. This rearrangement joins TRBV28 to TRBJ2-1; 9 positions match TRBD1. The CDR3 covers 18 residues. V lost 2 bases to trimming and J lost 5 bases; unmatched junction nucleotides: 13. Germline CDR1 and CDR2: MDHEN and SYDVKM. The CDR3 is CASSLQTGTGIVHNEQFF. The DNA for the CDR3 is TGTGCCAGCAGTTTACAGACCGGGACAGGGATTGTCCACAATGAGCAGTTCTTC.

The chain uses TRBV10-3 and TRBJ2-1; 7 nucleotides line up with TRBD2. The germline gives CDR1 ENHRY, CDR2 SYGVKD. V was pared by 6 bases and J by 3 bases, with 17 bases of the junction left unmatched. This CDR3 comprises 18 residues. The CDR3 loop is CAIRLVASGPGGYNEQFF. The DNA for the CDR3 is TGTGCCATCAGACTGGTCGCTAGCGGTCCGGGGGGCTACAATGAGCAGTTCTTC.

This chain joins TRBV2 and TRBJ1-2; D perhaps matches TRBD1 (5 bases). The germline CDR1 and CDR2 sequences are SNHLY and FYNNEI. The CDR3 is made up of 14 amino acids. V was clipped by 6 bases and J by 7 bases, with 18 bases between them. The CDR3 region has the DNA TGTGCCAGCAGCCCCCTAGGGGCAGGCAGTGGCTACACCTTC. Its protein is CASSPLGAGSGYTF.

This chain uses TRBV11-2 with TRBJ2-7, with TRBD1 matching over 8 bases. V shed 6 bases, J shed 5 bases, and the junction held 9 bases outside the gene matches. There are 14 residues in the CDR3. Germline V lookup: CDR1 SGHAT, CDR2 FQNNGV. CDR3 sequence (DNA): TGTGCCAGCAGGTTGACAGGGGTCCTCCACGAGCAGTACTTC. Its protein product is CASRLTGVLHEQYF.

The chain is built from TRBV5-4 and TRBJ1-5, with D uncertain. The CDR3 runs to 14 residues. The ends were cut back, 0 bases at V and 3 bases at J, with 7 bases in the middle. The germline V gene has CDR1 SGHNT and CDR2 YYREEE (reference sequence). CDR3 in DNA: TGTGCCAGCAGCTTGGCCGGGAACAATCAGCCCCAGCATTTT. It yields the protein CASSLAGNNQPQHF.

The rearrangement joins TRBV27 to TRBJ1-1; 11 positions match TRBD1. J gave up 4 bases and V 3 bases, and 4 bases lay outside the gene matches. Germline-derived CDR1 and CDR2 are MNHEY and SMNVEV (reference sequence). This CDR3 is 15 amino acids long. CDR3 sequence reads: CASSFFGTGGTEAFF. Written as DNA, the CDR3 is TGTGCCAGCAGTTTCTTCGGGACAGGGGGCACTGAAGCTTTCTTT.

The chain has TRBV19 and TRBJ1-2; 10 positions match TRBD1. Germline V gene lookup returns CDR1 LNHDA and CDR2 SQIVND (reference sequence). V lost 4 bases and J lost 4; bases outside the gene matches: 6. The CDR3 covers 15 residues. The CDR3 sequence: CASSKTGGEAYGYTF. The CDR3 coding sequence is TGTGCCAGTAGTAAGACAGGGGGCGAAGCCTATGGCTACACCTTC.

The rearrangement links TRBV10-3 to TRBJ1-2; perhaps TRBD1 as D (6 bases). V was cut by 6 bases and J by 2 bases, with 16 bases left in between. This CDR3 spans 15 amino acids. Germline values: CDR1 ENHRY, CDR2 SYGVKD. CDR3 in amino acids: CAISKAPDRNYGYTF. In nucleotides, the CDR3 is TGTGCCATCAGCAAAGCCCCGGACAGAAACTATGGCTACACCTTC.

The gene calls are TRBV6-5 and TRBJ2-7; D may be TRBD2 (5 bases). Trimming left V 5 bases short and J 7 bases short, with 12 bases between. CDR1 is MNHEY, CDR2 SVGAGI, per germline. The CDR3 runs 12 residues. The CDR3 loop reads CASSEAGGEQYF. DNA of the CDR3: TGTGCCAGCAGTGAAGCAGGAGGAGAGCAGTACTTC.

This clone has only a few counts. J is TRBJ1-4 and V is TRBV15; the match to TRBD1 covers 9 bases. The CDR3 consists of 17 residues. V trimming: 1 base; J trimming: 6 bases; junction bases outside the gene matches: 9. Germline loops: CDR1 LNHNV, CDR2 YYDKDF (reference sequence). CDR3 loop: CATSRGSNRGRDEKLFF. The CDR3 DNA sequence: TGTGCCACCAGCAGAGGTAGCAACAGGGGGCGGGATGAAAAACTGTTTTTT.

The chain recombines TRBV18 with TRBJ2-2; 9 nucleotides line up with TRBD1. With V trimmed by 3 bases and J by 5 bases, 10 bases remained unmatched. The germline V gene has CDR1 KGHSH and CDR2 LQKENI. The CDR3 sequence is 17 residues long. The CDR3 loop is CASSPIRDRAITGELFF. CDR3 coding DNA: TGTGCCAGCTCACCGATCCGGGACAGGGCGATTACCGGGGAGCTGTTTTTT. The whole variable domain, filled in from reference TRBV18 and TRBJ2-2, reads NAGVMQNPRHLVRRRGQEARLRCSPMKGHSHVYWYRQLPEEGLKFMVYLQKENIIDESGMPKERFSAEFPKEGPSILRIQQVVRGDSAAYFCASSPIRDRAITGELFFGEGSRLTVL.

The chain is built from TRBV19 and TRBJ1-1, with D hard to call. Trimming left V 5 bases short and J 5 bases short, with 12 bases between. The CDR3 spans 13 residues. From germline, CDR1 is LNHDA and CDR2 SQIVND (reference sequence). CDR3 sequence reads: CASSEGWWTEAFF. The CDR3 DNA sequence: TGTGCCAGTAGTGAGGGCTGGTGGACTGAAGCTTTCTTT. Using reference TRBV19 and TRBJ1-1 for the parts outside the CDR3, the full variable domain is DGGITQSPKYLFRKEGQNVTLSCEQNLNHDAMYWYRQDPGQGLRLIYYSQIVNDFQKGDIAEGYSVSREKKESFPLTVTSAQKNPTAFYLCASSEGWWTEAFFGQGTRLTVV.

The chain uses TRBV29-1 and TRBJ1-2; 8 bases map to TRBD1. Germline V lookup: CDR1 SQVTM, CDR2 ANQGSEA. The junction had 13 bases not matched to a gene; V was cut back by 2 bases and J by 5 bases. The CDR3 is 16 residues long. The CDR3 reads CSVESRGIGQGYGYTF. In nucleotides, the CDR3 is TGCAGCGTTGAATCGAGGGGGATCGGACAGGGATATGGCTACACCTTC.

This chain joins TRBV10-2 and TRBJ2-1; possible D gene TRBD2, 8 bases. Trimming removed 4 bases at V and 10 bases at J, with 20 bases between. CDR3 length equals 15 residues. Germline loops: CDR1 WSHSY, CDR2 SAAADI. The CDR3 bases are TGCGCCAGCAGTGTTCCCAGCGGGGGACAGCTAGAGCAGTTCTTC. Translating it yields CASSVPSGGQLEQFF.

This chain uses TRBV28 with TRBJ2-3; 7 bases agree with TRBD1. V lost 6 bases to trimming and J lost 2 bases; unmatched junction nucleotides: 8. The CDR3 runs to 15 residues. CDR1 MDHEN and CDR2 SYDVKM come from the germline V gene. CDR3 nucleotides: TGTGCCAGCAGGGGACAGAGTTTTTACACAGATACGCAGTATTTT. Protein product: CASRGQSFYTDTQYF.

This clone was observed a single time. The J gene is TRBJ2-1, the V gene TRBV27, with unresolved D. The V end was cut by 3 bases, the J end by 0 bases, with 3 bases between. The CDR3 is 13 residues long. Germline V CDR1 and CDR2: MNHEY, SMNVEV (reference sequence). In nucleotides, the CDR3 is TGTGCCAGCAGTTTGAGCTCCTACAATGAGCAGTTCTTC. Translated, it gives CASSLSSYNEQFF.

This clone came up a few times. The chain is built from TRBV6-5 and TRBJ1-5; possible D gene TRBD1, 5 bases. This CDR3 region has 11 residues. The V gene's germline CDR1 is MNHEY and CDR2 SVGAGI. The ends were cut back, 6 bases at V and 7 bases at J, with 7 bases in the middle. Written as DNA, the CDR3 is TGTGCCAGCAGACGACAGCAGCCCCAGCATTTT. Its protein product is CASRRQQPQHF.

The rearrangement joins TRBV7-9 to TRBJ2-7; 8 bases fit TRBD2. J lost 6 bases, V lost 3 bases, and 10 bases had no gene match. CDR1 is SEHNR and CDR2 is FQNEAQ in the germline V gene (reference sequence). The CDR3 sequence is 15 residues long. The CDR3 is CASSFSGFREGEQYF. DNA of the CDR3: TGTGCCAGCAGCTTTTCGGGTTTCCGGGAGGGCGAGCAGTACTTC.

The V call is TRBV28, the J call TRBJ2-7; 8 bases are a match to TRBD2. Germline V CDR1 and CDR2: MDHEN, SYDVKM. V trimming: 3 bases; J trimming: 12 bases; junction bases outside the gene matches: 10. The CDR3 is made up of 13 amino acids. CDR3 residues: CASSFSGTIRLYF. The CDR3 DNA sequence: TGTGCCAGCAGTTTTAGCGGGACAATTCGATTGTACTTC.

The chain couples TRBV19 to TRBJ2-7, with 7 bases matching TRBD2. V gave up 6 bases and J gave up 2 bases; unmatched junction bases: 7. Looked up from germline, CDR1 is LNHDA and CDR2 is SQIVND (reference sequence). The CDR3 totals 14 residues. DNA of the CDR3: TGTGCCAGTAGCAATACGGGAGGCACCTACGAGCAGTACTTC. Protein product: CASSNTGGTYEQYF. Full variable domain (rest looked up from reference TRBV19 and TRBJ2-7): DGGITQSPKYLFRKEGQNVTLSCEQNLNHDAMYWYRQDPGQGLRLIYYSQIVNDFQKGDIAEGYSVSREKKESFPLTVTSAQKNPTAFYLCASSNTGGTYEQYFGPGTRLTVT.

The chain couples TRBV4-2 to TRBJ2-7; possible D gene TRBD2, 5 bases. The length of the CDR3 is 13 residues. In germline, CDR1 is LGHNA, CDR2 YNFKEQ. Deletions cut 3 bases from V and 3 bases from J, with 9 bases between. The CDR3 DNA reads TGTGCCAGCAGCCAGACTAACAACTACGAGCAGTACTTC. It translates to CASSQTNNYEQYF.

The CDR3 is CASRDGSKTEAFF. The CDR3 region has the DNA TGTGCCAGCCGGGACGGGAGTAAGACTGAAGCTTTCTTT. The chain combines TRBV6-6 with TRBJ1-1; perhaps TRBD1 as D (5 bases). With 8 bases removed from V and 5 bases from J, the gap between germline ends came to 15 bases. Germline loops: CDR1 MNHNY, CDR2 SVGAGI (reference sequence). The CDR3 extends over 13 amino acids.

In this sample, this clone turned up a few times. The chain uses TRBV29-1 and TRBJ2-3; D is perhaps TRBD2 (7 bases). The germline V gene has CDR1 SQVTM and CDR2 ANQGSEA. The CDR3 runs to 14 residues. The V end lost 6 bases, the J end lost 7 bases, and 20 bases lay between the germline ends. The CDR3, as DNA: TGCAGCGTGACCTCCGGTGGGGGGGCTTATACGCAGTATTTT. Its translation is CSVTSGGGAYTQYF.